This T cell receptor (beta chain) was recovered during a study of T-cell reconstitution after alpha-beta-depleted transplantation in children. Per germline, CDR1 ENHRY and CDR2 SYGVKD. CDR3 size: 15 residues. Trimming cost V 3 bases and J 1 base; bases outside gene matches: 4. Unique molecular identifiers were incorporated into the prepared TCRbeta library. TCRdb passed the PCR reads through MiXCR, listing each CDR3 protein once. The sample lists roughly 790,000 distinct CDR3 sequences, under 20% occurring once. This clonotype was sampled from a male patient younger than 18 who had a stem cell transplant for acute lymphoblastic leukemia, so the T cells may come from the graft donor. This sample comprised PBMCs, mostly from graft donor cells, obtained 360 days after TCRalphabeta/CD19-depleted stem cell transplant. The chain combines TRBV10-3 with TRBJ2-7, with 9 nucleotides matching TRBD1. CDR3 in amino acids: CAISELGTGSYEQYF. The CDR3, as DNA: TGTGCCATCAGTGAATTAGGGACAGGGTCCTACGAGCAGTACTTC.